These 9 T cell receptor beta chains were all obtained from the same sample, sequenced in a study of shared clonotypes between healthy human individuals. This table comes from immunoSEQ multiplex PCR, and its TCRdb copy is limited to in-frame clones, with some not included. Of a few hundred thousand clones in the sample, around 67% were seen once. Sequencing was done on a sample of memory CD4+ T cells sorted from blood. Subset defined: CD45RA-negative fraction. These receptors all come from a young man in good health.

CDR3 DNA sequence: TGCGCCAGCAGCCCCGACAGCGCCGGGGAGCTGTTTTTT. The encoded protein is CASSPDSAGELFF. The genes are TRBV10-1 and TRBJ2-2, with D tentatively TRBD1 (5 bases). In germline, CDR1 is WNHNN, CDR2 SYGVQD (reference sequence). The CDR3 contains 13 residues. V was trimmed by 6 bases and J by 6 bases, leaving 11 bases between them.

This chain connects TRBV11-2 to TRBJ2-7; the match to TRBD2 covers 9 bases. Losses at the gene ends were 4 bases for V and 7 bases for J; bases not matched to a gene: 14. The CDR3 has 16 amino acids. Germline assignment: CDR1 SGHAT and CDR2 FQNNGV. The CDR3 protein is CASSSIKEGLAWEQYF. CDR3 in DNA: TGTGCCAGCAGCTCGATTAAGGAAGGACTAGCGTGGGAGCAGTACTTC.

This clone showed up just a few times. J is TRBJ2-3 and V is TRBV11-2; 7 positions match TRBD2. Germline V gene sequence: CDR1 SGHAT, CDR2 FQNNGV. V was clipped by 2 bases and J by 1 base; unmatched bases: 6. There are 16 residues in the CDR3. The CDR3 here is CASSLRTSAGTDTQYF. The DNA of the CDR3 is TGTGCCAGCAGCTTACGGACTAGTGCGGGCACAGATACGCAGTATTTT.

This clone was counted only a few times. The chain is built from TRBV29-1 and TRBJ2-3; 14 nucleotides match TRBD2. CDR1 is SQVTM and CDR2 is ANQGSEA in the germline V gene. The CDR3 has 18 amino acids. V gave up 6 bases and J gave up 2 bases; unmatched junction bases: 13. CDR3 coding DNA: TGCAGCGTCGACGGACTAGCGGGAGGCCAAGATCACACAGATACGCAGTATTTT. It encodes CSVDGLAGGQDHTDTQYF.

The chain uses TRBV10-2 and TRBJ1-6; no reliable D call. Trimming stripped 0 bases from V and 7 bases from J, with 7 bases between. Per germline, CDR1 WSHSY and CDR2 SAAADI. This CDR3 has 14 residues. CDR3 nucleotides: TGCGCCAGCAGTGAGTCGACGGGGAATTCACCCCTCCACTTT. Protein sequence: CASSESTGNSPLHF.

On this clone itself: Other DNA sequences from this sample encode an identical CDR3 as well. V and J are TRBV2 and TRBJ1-5, with a weak D call TRBD1 (5 bases). CDR3 length: 13 residues. Germline CDR1 reads SNHLY; CDR2 reads FYNNEI. Trimming pared 6 bases from V and 5 bases from J, leaving 11 bases between. The CDR3 DNA reads as TGTGCCAGCAGAGGTTGGGGCGATCAGCCCCAGCATTTT. It is translated as CASRGWGDQPQHF.

The chain has TRBV7-8 and TRBJ2-7; TRBD1 matches 10 bases. CDR3 length equals 14 residues. CDR1 is SGHVS, CDR2 FQNEAQ, per germline. The V segment lost 4 bases and the J segment 2 bases; nucleotides outside the gene matches: 2. The chain's CDR3 is CASSSGTGAYEQYF. Written as DNA, the CDR3 is TGTGCCAGCAGCTCCGGGACAGGGGCCTACGAGCAGTACTTC.

The CDR3 region is CASRRSSSDTQYF. In DNA, the CDR3 is TGCGCCAGCAGGAGATCGTCGTCAGATACGCAGTATTTT. This chain links TRBV5-1 with TRBJ2-3; no definite D call. V was cut by 5 bases and J by 4 bases, with 11 bases left in between. The CDR3 is 13 residues long. Germline V gene data show CDR1 as SGHRS and CDR2 as YFSETQ. The whole variable domain, remainder taken from reference TRBV5-1 and TRBJ2-3, is KAGVTQTPRYLIKTRGQQVTLSCSPISGHRSVSWYQQTPGQGLQFLFEYFSETQRNKGNFPGRFSGRQFSNSRSEMNVSTLELGDSALYLCASRRSSSDTQYFGPGTRLTVL.

The chain employs TRBV18 and TRBJ2-5; TRBD2 matches at 10 bases. V was pared by 3 bases and J by 4 bases, with 2 bases of the junction left unmatched. Per germline, CDR1 KGHSH and CDR2 LQKENI. This CDR3 is 14 amino acids long. CDR3 DNA sequence: TGTGCCAGCTCACCGGGACTAGCGAGAGAGACCCAGTACTTC. Translated: CASSPGLARETQYF. The variable domain in full, with the rest retrieved from reference TRBV18 and TRBJ2-5, is NAGVMQNPRHLVRRRGQEARLRCSPMKGHSHVYWYRQLPEEGLKFMVYLQKENIIDESGMPKERFSAEFPKEGPSILRIQQVVRGDSAAYFCASSPGLARETQYFGPGTRLLVL.